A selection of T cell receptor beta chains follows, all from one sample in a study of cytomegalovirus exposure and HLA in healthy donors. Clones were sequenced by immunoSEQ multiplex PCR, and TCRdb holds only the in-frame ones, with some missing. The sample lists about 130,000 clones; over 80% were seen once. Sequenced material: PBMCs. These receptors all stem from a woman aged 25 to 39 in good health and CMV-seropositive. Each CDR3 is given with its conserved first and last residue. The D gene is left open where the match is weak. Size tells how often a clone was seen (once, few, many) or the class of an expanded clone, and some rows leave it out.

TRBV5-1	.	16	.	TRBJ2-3	CASSSGASPSIDTQYF	TGCGCCAGCAGCTCTGGGGCCTCGCCGAGCATCGATACGCAGTATTTT
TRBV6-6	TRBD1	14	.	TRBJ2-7	CASSYWDRGHEQYF	TGTGCCAGCAGTTACTGGGACAGGGGACACGAGCAGTACTTC
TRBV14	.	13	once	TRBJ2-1	CASSLGLFPEQFF	TGTGCCAGCAGCCTCGGACTTTTTCCTGAGCAGTTCTTC
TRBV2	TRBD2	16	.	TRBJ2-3	CASSEWTSGGEDTQYF	TGTGCCAGCAGTGAATGGACTAGCGGGGGAGAAGATACGCAGTATTTT
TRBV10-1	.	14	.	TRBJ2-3	CASMGQLGADTQYF	TGCGCCAGTATGGGACAACTAGGAGCAGATACGCAGTATTTT
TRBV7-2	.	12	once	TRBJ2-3	CASSTGPDTQYF	TGTGCCAGCAGCACAGGGCCAGATACGCAGTATTTT
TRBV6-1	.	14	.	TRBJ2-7	CASSERGKSYEQYF	TGTGCCAGCAGTGAAAGGGGGAAAAGCTACGAGCAGTACTTC
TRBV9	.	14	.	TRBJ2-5	CASSADRYKETQYF	TGTGCCAGCAGCGCCGACAGGTATAAGGAGACCCAGTACTTC
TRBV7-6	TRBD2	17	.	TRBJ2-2	CASSLTTSGPNTGELFF	TGTGCCAGCAGCTTAACGACTAGCGGGCCAAACACCGGGGAGCTGTTTTTT
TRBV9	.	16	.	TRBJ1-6	CASSAAGGTGNSPLHF	TGTGCCAGCAGCGCCGCGGGAGGGACTGGTAATTCACCCCTCCACTTT
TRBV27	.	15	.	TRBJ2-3	CASSLRPIPTDTQYF	TGTGCCAGCAGTTTGAGGCCCATACCCACAGATACGCAGTATTTT
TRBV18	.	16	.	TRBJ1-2	CASSPPLQGNRGGYTF	TGTGCCAGCTCACCACCGCTCCAGGGAAATCGGGGGGGCTACACCTTC
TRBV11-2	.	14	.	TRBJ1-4	CASSLSTVNEKLFF	TGTGCCAGCAGCTTATCGACAGTTAATGAAAAACTGTTTTTT
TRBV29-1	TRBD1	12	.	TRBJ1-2	CSVEPGGGGYTF	TGCAGCGTTGAACCAGGGGGTGGTGGCTACACCTTC
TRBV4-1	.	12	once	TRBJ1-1	CASGPMNTEAFF	TGCGCCAGTGGCCCAATGAACACTGAAGCTTTCTTT
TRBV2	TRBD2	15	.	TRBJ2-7	CASKDLQAGDYEQYF	TGTGCCAGCAAGGATCTACAGGCGGGAGACTACGAGCAGTACTTC
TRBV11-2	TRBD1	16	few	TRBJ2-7	CASSFTVGTGGYEQYF	TGTGCCAGCAGTTTCACCGTGGGGACAGGGGGCTACGAGCAGTACTTC
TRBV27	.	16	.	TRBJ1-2	CASGQGYASIDYGYTF	TGTGCCAGCGGCCAGGGATACGCGTCAATTGACTATGGCTACACCTTC
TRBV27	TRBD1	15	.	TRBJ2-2	CASSLWGQHTGELFF	TGTGCCAGCAGTTTGTGGGGACAGCACACCGGGGAGCTGTTTTTT
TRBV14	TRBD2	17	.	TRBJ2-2	CASSQGRGSVVTGELFF	TGTGCCAGCAGCCAAGGTCGCGGGAGTGTGGTCACCGGGGAGCTGTTTTTT
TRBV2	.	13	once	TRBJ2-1	CASKLSAGREQFF	TGTGCCAGCAAGCTCTCGGCGGGGCGTGAGCAGTTCTTC
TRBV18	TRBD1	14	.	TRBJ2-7	CASSLGTGSYEQYF	TGTGCCAGCTCACTCGGGACAGGTTCCTACGAGCAGTACTTC
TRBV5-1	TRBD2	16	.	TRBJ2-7	CASTPEGLAGGREQYF	TGCGCCAGCACACCTGAGGGGCTAGCGGGGGGGCGAGAGCAGTACTTC
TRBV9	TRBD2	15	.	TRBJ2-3	CASSGRSGARDTQYF	TGTGCCAGCAGCGGGCGGAGCGGGGCGAGAGATACGCAGTATTTT
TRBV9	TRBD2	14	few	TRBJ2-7	CASSPRLAGYEQYF	TGTGCCAGCAGCCCGCGGTTAGCGGGGTACGAGCAGTACTTC
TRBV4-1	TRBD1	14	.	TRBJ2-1	CASRRQGTYNEQFF	TGCGCCAGCAGGCGACAGGGAACCTACAATGAGCAGTTCTTC
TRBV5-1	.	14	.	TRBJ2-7	CASSLVVAPYEQYF	TGCGCCAGCAGCTTGGTGGTAGCCCCCTACGAGCAGTACTTC
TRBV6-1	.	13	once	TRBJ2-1	CASSVPPENVQFF	TGTGCCAGCAGTGTCCCTCCGGAGAATGTGCAGTTCTTC
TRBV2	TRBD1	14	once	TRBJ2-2	CASKTGGGTGELFF	TGTGCCAGCAAGACAGGGGGGGGCACCGGGGAGCTGTTTTTT
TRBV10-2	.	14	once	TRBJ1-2	CASSEVGQSYGYTF	TGCGCCAGCAGTGAGGTTGGTCAGTCCTATGGCTACACCTTC
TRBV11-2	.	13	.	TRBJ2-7	CASSLVQAYEQYF	TGTGCCAGCAGCTTAGTTCAGGCGTACGAGCAGTACTTC
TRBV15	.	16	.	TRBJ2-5	CATSRDRLGGWETQYF	TGTGCCACCAGCAGAGATAGGTTGGGGGGATGGGAGACCCAGTACTTC
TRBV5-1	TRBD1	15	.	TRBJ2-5	CASSLWGTGQETQYF	TGCGCCAGCAGCTTGTGGGGGACAGGCCAAGAGACCCAGTACTTC
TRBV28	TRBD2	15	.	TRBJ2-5	CASSSLAGNQETQYF	TGTGCCAGCAGTTCACTAGCGGGGAACCAAGAGACCCAGTACTTC
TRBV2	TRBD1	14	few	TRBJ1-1	CASARQGAVTEAFF	TGTGCCAGCGCACGACAGGGGGCCGTTACTGAAGCTTTCTTT
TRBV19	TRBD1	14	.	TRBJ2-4	CASRGLTAKNIQYF	TGTGCCAGCAGGGGGCTTACGGCCAAAAACATTCAGTACTTC
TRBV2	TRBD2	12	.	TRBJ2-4	CASSGTRDIQYF	TGTGCCAGCAGTGGGACTAGAGACATTCAGTACTTC
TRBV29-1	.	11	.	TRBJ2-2	CSARITGELFF	TGCAGCGCCCGTATCACCGGGGAGCTGTTTTTT
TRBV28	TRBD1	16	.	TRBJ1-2	CASSSHLRTGNYGYTF	TGTGCCAGCAGTTCCCACCTCAGGACAGGGAACTATGGCTACACCTTC
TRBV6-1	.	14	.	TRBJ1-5	CASSELEDNQPQHF	TGTGCCAGCAGTGAACTGGAGGACAATCAGCCCCAGCATTTT
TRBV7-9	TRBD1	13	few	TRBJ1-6	CASRGTEYSPLHF	TGTGCCAGCAGGGGGACAGAATATTCACCCCTCCACTTT
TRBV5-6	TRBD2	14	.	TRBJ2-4	CASSFGLGKNIQYF	TGTGCCAGCAGCTTTGGACTAGGCAAAAACATTCAGTACTTC
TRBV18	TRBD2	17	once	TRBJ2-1	CASSQGPIGGSTYEQFF	TGTGCCAGCTCACAAGGGCCGATTGGCGGGAGCACCTATGAGCAGTTCTTC
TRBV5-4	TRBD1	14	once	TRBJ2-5	CASSRDRAQETQYF	TGTGCCAGCAGCAGGGACAGGGCGCAAGAGACCCAGTACTTC
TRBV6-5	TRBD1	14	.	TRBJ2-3	CASKQGALADTQYF	TGTGCCAGCAAACAGGGGGCGCTGGCAGATACGCAGTATTTT
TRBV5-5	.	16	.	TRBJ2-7	CASSLWGLLFTYEQYF	TGTGCCAGCAGCTTATGGGGGCTCTTATTTACCTACGAGCAGTACTTC
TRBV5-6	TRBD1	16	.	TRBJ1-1	CASSLPRQGMNTEAFF	TGTGCCAGCAGCTTGCCCCGACAGGGGATGAACACTGAAGCTTTCTTT
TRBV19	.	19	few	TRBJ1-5	CASSITQRRGAYSNQPQHF	TGTGCCAGTAGTATAACCCAGCGGAGGGGCGCTTATAGCAATCAGCCCCAGCATTTT
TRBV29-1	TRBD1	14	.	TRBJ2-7	CSVVPRDRGYEQYF	TGCAGCGTTGTCCCTCGTGACAGGGGGTACGAGCAGTACTTC
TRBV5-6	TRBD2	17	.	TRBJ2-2	CASSLLLAGGLTGELFF	TGTGCCAGCAGCTTATTACTAGCGGGAGGCCTCACCGGGGAGCTGTTTTTT
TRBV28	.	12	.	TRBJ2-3	CASTTATDTQYF	TGTGCCAGCACGACAGCCACAGATACGCAGTATTTT